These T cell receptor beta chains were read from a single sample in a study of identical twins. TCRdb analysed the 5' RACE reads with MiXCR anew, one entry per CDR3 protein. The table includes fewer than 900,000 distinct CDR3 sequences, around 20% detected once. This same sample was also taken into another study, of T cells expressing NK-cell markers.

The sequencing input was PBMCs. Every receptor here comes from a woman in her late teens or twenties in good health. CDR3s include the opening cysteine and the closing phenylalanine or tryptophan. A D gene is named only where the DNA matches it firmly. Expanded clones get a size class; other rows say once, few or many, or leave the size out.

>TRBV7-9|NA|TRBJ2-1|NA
TGTGCCAGCAGCCAGGGCCCCTTGGAGCAGTTCTTC
CASSQGPLEQFF
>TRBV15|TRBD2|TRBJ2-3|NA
TGTGCCACCAGCAGAACCGGGACTAGCGGAGAACAGTATTTT
CATSRTGTSGEQYF
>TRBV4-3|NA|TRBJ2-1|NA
TGCGCCAGCAGCCACATTCAAAGGTCAGGGCTCTTC
CASSHIQRSGLF
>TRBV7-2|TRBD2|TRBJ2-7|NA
TGTGCCAGCAGCTTCGGACTAGCGGGAGGATACGAGCAGTACTTC
CASSFGLAGGYEQYF
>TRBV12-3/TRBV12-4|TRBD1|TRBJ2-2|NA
TGTGCCAGCAGGCCGGACGCCGGGACAGGGTTCGTCCGGGAGCTGTTTTTT
CASRPDAGTGFVRELFF
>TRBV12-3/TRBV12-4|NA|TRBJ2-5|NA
TGTGCCAGCAGTTTTATATCCTTTCAAGAGACCCAGTACTTC
CASSFISFQETQYF
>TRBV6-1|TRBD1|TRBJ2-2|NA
TGTGCCAGCAACGGGGGCAGGGGGCGTGTCGGGGAGCTGTTTTTT
CASNGGRGRVGELFF
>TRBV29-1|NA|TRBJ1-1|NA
TGCAGCGTTGGTCCTACAGAGAACACTGAAGCTTTCTTT
CSVGPTENTEAFF
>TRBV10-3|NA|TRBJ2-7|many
TGCGGGGCGGGGGCCGCCTCCTACGAGCAGTACTTC
CGAGAASYEQYF
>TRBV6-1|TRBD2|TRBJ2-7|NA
TGTGCCAGCAGAATGGGACTAGCGGGAGACTACGAGCAGTACTTC
CASRMGLAGDYEQYF
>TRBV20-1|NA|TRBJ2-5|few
TGCAGTGCTTACCGACACCCGTTCCAGGAGACCCAGTACTTC
CSAYRHPFQETQYF
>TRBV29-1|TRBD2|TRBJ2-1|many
TGCAGCGTTGTCTACGGGAGGGAGCAGTTCTTC
CSVVYGREQFF
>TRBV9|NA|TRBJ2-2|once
TGTGCCAGCAGCGTTATGGGGGCCGGGGAGCTGTTTTTT
CASSVMGAGELFF
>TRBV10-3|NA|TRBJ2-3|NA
TGTGCCACGGGGACCCTACTAAGCACAGATACGCAGTATTTT
CATGTLLSTDTQYF
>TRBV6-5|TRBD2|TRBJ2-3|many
TGTGCCAGCAGTTACTCGAGGACTAGCGGGAGGGGTACGCAGTATTTT
CASSYSRTSGRGTQYF
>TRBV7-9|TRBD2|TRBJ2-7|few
TGTGCCAGCAGCTTAACCGGGAGGGCCGACGAGCAGTACTTC
CASSLTGRADEQYF
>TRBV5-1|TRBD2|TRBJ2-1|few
TGCGCCAGCAGCTTGCACGCTAGCGGGATGGGGAATGAGCAGTTCTTC
CASSLHASGMGNEQFF
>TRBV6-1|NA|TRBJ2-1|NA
TGTGCCAGCAGTGAAGAAGACCAACGAATCTACAATGAGCAGTTCTTC
CASSEEDQRIYNEQFF
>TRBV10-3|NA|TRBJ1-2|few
TGTGCCATCAGGGTCGGACGGAGTACTAACTATGGCTACACCTTC
CAIRVGRSTNYGYTF
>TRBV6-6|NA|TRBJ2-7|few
TGTGCCAGCGGTTACAGGGCCGAGCAGTACTTC
CASGYRAEQYF